The TCR beta chain under discussion was sequenced for a study of OX40 agonist ivuxolimab in advanced cancers. Study conclusions and caveats: Average numbers of expanded clones were greater in CD8+ T cells than in CD4+.

Looked up from germline, CDR1 is SGHDT and CDR2 is YYEEEE. The CDR3 sequence is 15 residues long. After removal of 4 bases from V and 2 bases from J, the junction contained 7 bases not matched to a gene. Sequenced by immunoSEQ multiplex PCR; TCRdb stores in-frame clones only, minus some. Found here are 100,000 or so clones, less than 85% of them singletons; the top ten hold roughly 5%. With regard to this clone: What it recognizes is unknown.

The clonotype comes from an adult with an advanced solid tumor such as melanoma, head and neck, liver or kidney cancer. The specimen was CD4+ or CD8+ T cells sorted from blood, collected in a trial of the OX40 agonist ivuxolimab. V and J are TRBV5-6 and TRBJ2-7; 9 bases align to TRBD2. The CDR3 loop is CASSQAGGSPYEQYF. CDR3 nucleotides: TGTGCCAGCAGCCAAGCGGGAGGAAGTCCCTACGAGCAGTACTTC.